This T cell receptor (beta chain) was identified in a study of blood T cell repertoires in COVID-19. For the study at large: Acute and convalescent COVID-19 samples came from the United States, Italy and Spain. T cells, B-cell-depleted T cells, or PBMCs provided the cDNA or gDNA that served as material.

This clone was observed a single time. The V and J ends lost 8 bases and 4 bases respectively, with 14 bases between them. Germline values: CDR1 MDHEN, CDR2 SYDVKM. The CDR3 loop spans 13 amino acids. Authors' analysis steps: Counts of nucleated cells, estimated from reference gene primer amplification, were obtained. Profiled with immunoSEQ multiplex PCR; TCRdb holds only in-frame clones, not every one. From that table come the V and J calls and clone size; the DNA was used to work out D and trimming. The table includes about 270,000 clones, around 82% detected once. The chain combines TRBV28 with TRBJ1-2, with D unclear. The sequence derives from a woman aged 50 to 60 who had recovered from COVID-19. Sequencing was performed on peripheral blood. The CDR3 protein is CASSPASGYGYTF. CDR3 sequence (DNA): TGTGCCAGCTCCCCGGCGTCAGGCTATGGCTACACCTTC.